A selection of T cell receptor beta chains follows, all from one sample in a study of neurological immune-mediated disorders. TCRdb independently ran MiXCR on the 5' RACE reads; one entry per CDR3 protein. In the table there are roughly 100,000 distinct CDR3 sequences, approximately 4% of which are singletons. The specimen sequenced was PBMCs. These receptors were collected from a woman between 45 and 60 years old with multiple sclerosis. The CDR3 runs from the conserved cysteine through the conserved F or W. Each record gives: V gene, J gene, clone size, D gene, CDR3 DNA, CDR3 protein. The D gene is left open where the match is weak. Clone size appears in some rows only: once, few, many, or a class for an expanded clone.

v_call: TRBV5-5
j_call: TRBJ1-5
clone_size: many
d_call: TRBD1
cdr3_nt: TGTGCCAGCAGCTTAGTTCGGACAGGGGTGAATCAGCCCCAGCATTTT
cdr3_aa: CASSLVRTGVNQPQHF

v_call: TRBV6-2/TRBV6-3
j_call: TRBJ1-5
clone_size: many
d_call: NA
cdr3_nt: TGTGCCAGCAGTTACGCTGGCCAGCCCCAGCATTTT
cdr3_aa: CASSYAGQPQHF

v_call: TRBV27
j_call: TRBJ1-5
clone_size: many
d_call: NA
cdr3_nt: TGTGCCAGCAGGGGACGGAATAGCAATCAGCCCCAGCATTTT
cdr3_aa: CASRGRNSNQPQHF

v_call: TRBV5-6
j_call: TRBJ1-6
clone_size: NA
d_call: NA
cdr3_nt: TGTGCCAGCAGCCTCTGGTCCTGGGGAAGCTCCTATAATTCAACCCTCAACTTT
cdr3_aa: CASSLWSWGSSYNSTLNF

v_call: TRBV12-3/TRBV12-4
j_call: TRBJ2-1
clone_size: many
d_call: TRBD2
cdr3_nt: TGTGCCAGCAGCCCAGGACTAGGTTACAATGAGCAGTTCTTC
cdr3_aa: CASSPGLGYNEQFF

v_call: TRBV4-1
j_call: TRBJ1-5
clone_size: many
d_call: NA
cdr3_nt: TGCGCCAGCAGCCCCCGTAGCGCAGACAATCAGCCCCAGCATTTT
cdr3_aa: CASSPRSADNQPQHF

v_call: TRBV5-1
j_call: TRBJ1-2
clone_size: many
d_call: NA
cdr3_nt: TGCGCCAGCAGCACAGAACCCACCTATGGCTACACCTTC
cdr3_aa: CASSTEPTYGYTF

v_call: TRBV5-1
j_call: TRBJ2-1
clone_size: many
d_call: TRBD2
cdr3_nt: TGCGCCAGCAGCGGGCAACTAGCGGGGAGCTCCTACAATGAGCAGTTCTTC
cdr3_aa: CASSGQLAGSSYNEQFF

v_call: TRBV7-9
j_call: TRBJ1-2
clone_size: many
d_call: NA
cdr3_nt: TGTGCCAGCAGCTTAGGGACAGCCTTAAACTATGGCTACACCTTC
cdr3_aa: CASSLGTALNYGYTF

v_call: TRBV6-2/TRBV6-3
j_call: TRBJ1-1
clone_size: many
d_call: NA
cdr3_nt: TGTGCCAGCAGTGTACAGGGCATGAACACTGAAGCTTTCTTT
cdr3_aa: CASSVQGMNTEAFF

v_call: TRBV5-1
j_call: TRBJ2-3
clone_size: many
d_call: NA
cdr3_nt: TGCGCCAGCAGCTTGGCCGGCATTGGAGGCACAGATACGCAGTATTTT
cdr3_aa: CASSLAGIGGTDTQYF

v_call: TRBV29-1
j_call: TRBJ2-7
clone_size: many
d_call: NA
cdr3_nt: TGCAGCGTTGAGAGTGCGAGCTCCTACGAGCAGTACTTC
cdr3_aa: CSVESASSYEQYF

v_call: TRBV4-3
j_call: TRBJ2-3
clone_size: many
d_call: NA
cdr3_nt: TGCGCCAGCAGCCCTGGGGGGGCCGCAGATACGCAGTATTTT
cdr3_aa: CASSPGGAADTQYF

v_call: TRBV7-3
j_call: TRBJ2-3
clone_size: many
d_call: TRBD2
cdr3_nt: TGTGCCAGCAGCTTGCCGGGACTAGGCACAGATACGCAGTATTTT
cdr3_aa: CASSLPGLGTDTQYF

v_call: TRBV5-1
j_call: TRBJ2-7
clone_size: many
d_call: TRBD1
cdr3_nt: TGCGCCAGCAGCTTGGACAGGGGGCCCCCCGGCGAGCAGTACTTC
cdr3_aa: CASSLDRGPPGEQYF

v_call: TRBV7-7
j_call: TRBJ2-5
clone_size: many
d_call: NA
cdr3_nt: TGTGCTAGCTCCCAAGGCAGGGGAGTCGGGACCCAGTACTTC
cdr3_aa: CASSQGRGVGTQYF

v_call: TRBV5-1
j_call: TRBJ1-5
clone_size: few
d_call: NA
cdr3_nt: TGCGCCAGCAGCTTGGACGGTCGGAACAATCAGCCCCAGCATTTT
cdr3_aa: CASSLDGRNNQPQHF

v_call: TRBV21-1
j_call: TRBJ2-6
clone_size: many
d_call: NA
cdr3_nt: TGTGCCAGCAGCAAAGGACGGTTCTCTGGGGCCAACGTCCTGACTTTC
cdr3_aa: CASSKGRFSGANVLTF

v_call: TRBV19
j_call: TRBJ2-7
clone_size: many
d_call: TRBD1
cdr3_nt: TGTGCCAGTAGTATGGCCGGACAGGACTCCTACGAGCAGTACTTC
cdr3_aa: CASSMAGQDSYEQYF

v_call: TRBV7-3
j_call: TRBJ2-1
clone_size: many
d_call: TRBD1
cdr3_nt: TGTGCCAGCAGCTTAAGACAGGGTAAAAGGGAGCAGTTCTTC
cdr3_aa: CASSLRQGKREQFF

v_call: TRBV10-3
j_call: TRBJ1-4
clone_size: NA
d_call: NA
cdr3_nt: TGTGCCATCAGTGATATCAAGGGGGCTAATGAAAAACTGTTTTTT
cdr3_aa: CAISDIKGANEKLFF

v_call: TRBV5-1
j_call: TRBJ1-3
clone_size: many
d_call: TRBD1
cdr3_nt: TGCGCCAGCAGCGAGACAGGGGGCGTAGGAAACACCATATATTTT
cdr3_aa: CASSETGGVGNTIYF

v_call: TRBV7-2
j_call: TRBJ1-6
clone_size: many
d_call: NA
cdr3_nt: TGTGCCAGCAGCTTAGTGTCAGAAAATTCACCCCTCCACTTT
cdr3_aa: CASSLVSENSPLHF

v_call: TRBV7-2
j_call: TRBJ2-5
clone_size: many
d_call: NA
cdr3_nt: TGTGCCAGCAGCTTAGTGGGGGTTGAGACCCAGTACTTC
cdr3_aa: CASSLVGVETQYF

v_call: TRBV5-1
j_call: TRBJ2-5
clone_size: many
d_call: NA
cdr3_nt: TGCGCCAGCAGCTCCTGGACAGAAGAGACCCAGTACTTC
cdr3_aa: CASSSWTEETQYF

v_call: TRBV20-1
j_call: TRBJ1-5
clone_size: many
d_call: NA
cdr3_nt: TGCAGTGCTAGGAGACGGGATTATGGCAATCAGCCCCAGCATTTT
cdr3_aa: CSARRRDYGNQPQHF

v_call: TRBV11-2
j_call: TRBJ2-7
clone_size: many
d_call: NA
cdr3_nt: TGTGCCAGCAGCTTAGGGACCCCCGAGCAGTACTTC
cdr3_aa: CASSLGTPEQYF

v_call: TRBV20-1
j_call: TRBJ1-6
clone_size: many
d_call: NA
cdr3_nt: TGCAGTGCTAGGGGTGGGCTGCTAGATTCACCCCTCCACTTT
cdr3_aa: CSARGGLLDSPLHF

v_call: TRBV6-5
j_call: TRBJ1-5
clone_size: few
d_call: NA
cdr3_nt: TGTGCCAGCAGCATGAGGGTCTCGGGTAAGACCCAGAATTTT
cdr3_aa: CASSMRVSGKTQNF

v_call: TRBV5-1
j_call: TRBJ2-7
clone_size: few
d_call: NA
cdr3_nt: TGCGCCAGCAGCAGAGGGGGAGAAGGCTCCTACGAGCAGTACTTC
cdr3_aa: CASSRGGEGSYEQYF